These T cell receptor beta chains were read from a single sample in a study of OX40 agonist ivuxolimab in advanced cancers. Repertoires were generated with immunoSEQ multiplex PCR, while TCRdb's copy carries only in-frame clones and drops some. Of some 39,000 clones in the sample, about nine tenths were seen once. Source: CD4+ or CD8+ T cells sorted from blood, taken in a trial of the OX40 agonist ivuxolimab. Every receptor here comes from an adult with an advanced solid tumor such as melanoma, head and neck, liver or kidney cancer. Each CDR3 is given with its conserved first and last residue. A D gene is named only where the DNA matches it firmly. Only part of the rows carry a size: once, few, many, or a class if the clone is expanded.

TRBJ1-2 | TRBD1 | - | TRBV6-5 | TGTGCCAGCAGTTCTAACAGGGGGCTCGGCGGCTACACCTTC | CASSSNRGLGGYTF
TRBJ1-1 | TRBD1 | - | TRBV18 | TGTGCCAGCTCACGACGGGACAGTATGAACACTGAAGCTTTCTTT | CASSRRDSMNTEAFF
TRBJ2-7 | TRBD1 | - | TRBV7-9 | TGTGCCAGCAGCCACGAGGGGGCACACGAGCAGTACTTC | CASSHEGAHEQYF
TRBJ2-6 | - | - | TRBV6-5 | TGTGCCAGCAGTTTTTCTGGGGCCAACGTCCTGACTTTC | CASSFSGANVLTF
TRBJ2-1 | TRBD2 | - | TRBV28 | TGTGCCAGCACCTCCCCATTGGGAGCGGGAGGGACCAATGAGCAGTTCTTC | CASTSPLGAGGTNEQFF
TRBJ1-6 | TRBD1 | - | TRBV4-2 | TGTGCCAGCAGCCAACCCGTCGGGACAGGAGGGTCCAATTCACCCCTCCACTTT | CASSQPVGTGGSNSPLHF
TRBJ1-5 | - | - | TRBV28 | TGTGCCAGCACCCCCAACCGGGACCGACTAATCAGCCGTGGGACCCAGCATTTT | CASTPNRDRLISRGTQHF
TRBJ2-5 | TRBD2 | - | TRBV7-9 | TGTGCCAGCAGCTTACAACCTAGCGGGGGCCCCAGGGAGACCCAGTACTTC | CASSLQPSGGPRETQYF
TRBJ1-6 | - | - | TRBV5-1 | TGCGCCAGCAGCTTGGGGGACGTTAATTCACCCCTCCACTTT | CASSLGDVNSPLHF
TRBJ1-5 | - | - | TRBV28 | TGTGCCAGCAGTTTAAAGTGGTTTAGCAATCAGCCCCAGCATTTT | CASSLKWFSNQPQHF
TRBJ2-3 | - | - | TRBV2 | TGTGCCAGCAGAACGGATACGCAGTATTTT | CASRTDTQYF
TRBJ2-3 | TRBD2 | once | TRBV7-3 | TGTGCCAGCAGCTTAACGGGGGTGACTAGCGGGAGCACAACCGATACGCAGTATTTT | CASSLTGVTSGSTTDTQYF
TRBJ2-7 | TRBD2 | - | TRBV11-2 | TGTGCCAGCAGATCGGTAGCGGGAGGGCCCTACGAGCAGTACTTC | CASRSVAGGPYEQYF
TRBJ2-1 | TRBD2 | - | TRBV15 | TGTGCCACCAGCAGACCCAGGACTAGCGGGAGTTACAATGAGCAGTTCTTC | CATSRPRTSGSYNEQFF
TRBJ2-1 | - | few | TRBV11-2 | TGTGCCAGCAGTCCCACCCTCGTGTGGCAGTTCTTC | CASSPTLVWQFF
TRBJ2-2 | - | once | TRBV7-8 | TGTGCCAGCAGCTCCAGAGGCGGGTTCACCGGGGAGCTGTTTTTT | CASSSRGGFTGELFF
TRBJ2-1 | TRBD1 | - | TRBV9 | TGTGCCAGCAGCGTAGTACGGGGACAGGGGGCCATTATTAGCTCCTACAATGAGCAGTTCTTC | CASSVVRGQGAIISSYNEQFF
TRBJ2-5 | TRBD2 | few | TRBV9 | TGTGCCAGCAGCGCAGGGACTAGCGGGGGGTTACAAGAGACCCAGTACTTC | CASSAGTSGGLQETQYF
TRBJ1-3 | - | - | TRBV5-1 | TGCGCCAGCAGCTTGGGGGCTACCGGAAACACCATATATTTT | CASSLGATGNTIYF
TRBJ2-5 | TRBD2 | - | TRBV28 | TGTGCCAGCAGTGCGCGGACTAGCGGGGGGGCAGAGACCCAGTACTTC | CASSARTSGGAETQYF
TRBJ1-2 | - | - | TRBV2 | TGTGCCAGCCTTGGGAACAGGGTTTCTGGCTACACCTTC | CASLGNRVSGYTF
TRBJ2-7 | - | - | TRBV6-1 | TGTGCCAGCAGGACTACGACAGGCTCCTACGAGCAGTACTTC | CASRTTTGSYEQYF
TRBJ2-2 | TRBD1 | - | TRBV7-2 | TGTGCCAGCAGCCCGGAAGGGACAGTCTCCGGGGAGCTGTTTTTT | CASSPEGTVSGELFF
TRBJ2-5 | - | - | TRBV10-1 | TGCGCCAGCAGTTCCACTAAGCTGGGCGAGACCCAGTACTTC | CASSSTKLGETQYF
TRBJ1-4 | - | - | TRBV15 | TGTGCCACCAGCTCTATTGTGCCAAAACTGTTTTTT | CATSSIVPKLFF
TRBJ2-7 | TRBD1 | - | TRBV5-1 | TGCGCCAGCAGCTTGGGGAAGACAGGGGGCGACGAGCAGTACTTC | CASSLGKTGGDEQYF
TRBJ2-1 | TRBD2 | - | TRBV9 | TGTGCCAGCAGCGTAGAGAGCGGGGGGGGGAATGAGCAGTTCTTC | CASSVESGGGNEQFF
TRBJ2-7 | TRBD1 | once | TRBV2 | TGTGCCAGCAGACTCAACAGGGGTAGCGAGCAGTACTTC | CASRLNRGSEQYF
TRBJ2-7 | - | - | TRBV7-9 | TGTGCCAGCAGCTTACAGGGTAGCGAGCAGTACTTC | CASSLQGSEQYF
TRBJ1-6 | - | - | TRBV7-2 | TGTGCCAGCAGCTTAGGCCCGGGGTTAAAACCCCTCCACTTT | CASSLGPGLKPLHF
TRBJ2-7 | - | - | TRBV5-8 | TGTGCCAGCAGCCTACTAACAGGGGAGCAGTACTTC | CASSLLTGEQYF
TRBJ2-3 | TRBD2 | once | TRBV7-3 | TGTGCCAGCAGCGTGGGACTAGCGGATACGCAGTATTTT | CASSVGLADTQYF
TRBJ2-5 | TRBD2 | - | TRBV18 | TGTGCCAGCTCACCAAGGATAGCGGGAGTAAAAGAGACCCAGTACTTC | CASSPRIAGVKETQYF
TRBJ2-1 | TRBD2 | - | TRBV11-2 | TGTGCCAGTGGAAGCGGGGGCGGGGAGCAGTTCTTC | CASGSGGGEQFF
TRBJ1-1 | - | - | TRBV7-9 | TGTGCCAGCAGCTCCCAGGGTTCTTTCATGAACACTGAAGCTTTCTTC | CASSSQGSFMNTEAFF
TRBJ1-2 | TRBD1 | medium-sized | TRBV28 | TGTGCCAGCGGAGGACAGGGGGCTGGGGGCTACACCTTC | CASGGQGAGGYTF
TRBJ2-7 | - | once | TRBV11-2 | TGTGCCAGCAGCTTGGGCATCTCCTACGAGCAGTACTTC | CASSLGISYEQYF
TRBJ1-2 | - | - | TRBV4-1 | TGCGCCAGCAGCCAAGGTCGGGGCGAAGCTAACTATGGCTACACCTTC | CASSQGRGEANYGYTF
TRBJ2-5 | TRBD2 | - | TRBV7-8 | TGTGCCAGCAGCCCAAGGACTAGCGGGAGGGCAAGGGAGACCCAGTACTTC | CASSPRTSGRARETQYF
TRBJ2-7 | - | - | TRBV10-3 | TGTGCCATTCCGACTTTCAGGGGTGCGATTAGCTACGAGCAGTACTTC | CAIPTFRGAISYEQYF
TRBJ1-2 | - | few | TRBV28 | TGTGCCAGCAGTTCGGGGCGGCTCTATGGCTACACCTTC | CASSSGRLYGYTF